Listed below are T cell receptor beta chains from one sample, sequenced in a study of memory CD4+ T cells and cytomegalovirus serostatus. The protocol was immunoSEQ multiplex PCR, while the TCRdb copy is restricted to in-frame clones and leaves out a portion. The table records over 65,000 clones, about 73% of them present only once. The sequenced sample was memory CD4+ T cells from blood. The origin of the receptors is an adult in good health and CMV-seropositive. CDR3s leave out the opening cysteine and the closing phenylalanine or tryptophan. D genes are given only for firm matches.

V	D	J	length	CDR3
TRBV4-3	-	TRBJ1-2	14	ASSQEGSDGSYGYT
TRBV5-4	TRBD2	TRBJ2-4	12	ASWDYLFKNIQY
TRBV6-5	-	TRBJ2-7	14	ASSCLRLEGSYEQY
TRBV7-8	TRBD1	TRBJ1-1	14	ASSRRDRGSNTEAF
TRBV28	-	TRBJ1-1	13	ASSSPSGVKSEAF
TRBV11-2	-	TRBJ1-5	16	ATPYGGGIRRQDQPQH
TRBV13	-	TRBJ1-2	14	ASSLLADSFSYGYT
TRBV5-1	-	TRBJ2-6	13	ASSLETTGANVLT
TRBV2	TRBD1	TRBJ1-1	11	ASGGQMNTEAF
TRBV18	TRBD1	TRBJ2-2	16	ASSQFTGGRTGAGELF
TRBV30	-	TRBJ1-2	10	AWSGANYGYT
TRBV2	-	TRBJ1-1	11	AEGGTLNTEAF
TRBV27	-	TRBJ1-5	11	ASSRGLNQPQH
TRBV11-3	-	TRBJ2-3	10	ASSFHTDTQY
TRBV9	TRBD1	TRBJ2-1	11	ASGTGGINEQF
TRBV5-5	-	TRBJ1-4	10	ASSSTNEKLF
TRBV2	-	TRBJ2-5	9	ASSEGETQY
TRBV7-2	TRBD1	TRBJ1-5	14	ASSPTTGTSNQPQH
TRBV7-6	-	TRBJ2-2	13	ASSPLQGPGGELF
TRBV5-1	-	TRBJ2-6	12	ASRLNSGANVLT
TRBV7-2	-	TRBJ1-6	12	ASSLEGWNSPLH
TRBV7-2	-	TRBJ1-1	9	ASSFDLEAF
TRBV7-2	-	TRBJ1-2	10	ASSLKFYGYT
TRBV10-3	-	TRBJ2-3	11	AISGGSTDTQY
TRBV10-3	TRBD2	TRBJ2-5	14	AIRRGSGRREETQY
TRBV5-4	-	TRBJ1-1	10	ASSLGAGEAF
TRBV11-3	-	TRBJ2-5	11	ASSLDQGETQY
TRBV11-2	TRBD1	TRBJ2-1	14	ASSSIPHRGMSEQF
TRBV11-2	-	TRBJ1-1	11	ASSLERSREAF
TRBV15	-	TRBJ1-3	14	ATSRDLGAGGNTIY